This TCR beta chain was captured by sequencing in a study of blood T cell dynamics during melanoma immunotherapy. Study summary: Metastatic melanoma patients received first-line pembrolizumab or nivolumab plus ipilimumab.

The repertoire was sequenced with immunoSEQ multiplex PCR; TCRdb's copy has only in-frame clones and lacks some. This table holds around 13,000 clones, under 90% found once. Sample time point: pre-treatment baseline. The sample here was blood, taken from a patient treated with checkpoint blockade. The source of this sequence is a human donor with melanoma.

The CDR3 sequence is CASSLHQGGSSTEAFF. In DNA, the CDR3 is TGTGCCAGCAGCTTGCATCAGGGAGGTTCAAGCACTGAAGCTTTCTTT. The chain employs TRBV5-6 and TRBJ1-1; weak D call: TRBD1 (5 bases). CDR3 length equals 16 residues. Germline V gene lookup returns CDR1 SGHDT and CDR2 YYEEEE. V was trimmed by 1 base and J by 4 bases, leaving 17 bases between them.